This T cell receptor (beta chain) came from a study of early T cells in non-severe SARS-CoV-2 infection. Overall study: Sequencing was performed on bulk RNA from unsorted whole blood, leaving chains unpaired. Study-level findings and limits: Using VDJdb, the matching emphasized anti-spike CD8 responses while missing private and CD4 specificities.

Individual cDNA molecules were tagged with unique molecular identifiers, the study reported. TCRdb called the 5' RACE reads again in MiXCR, with one record for every CDR3 protein. The repertoire includes approximately 110,000 distinct CDR3 sequences, under 15% of them detected once, and 21% sits in the top ten. About this clonotype itself: Its antigen is not identified.

CDR3 length: 14 residues. The gene calls are TRBV21-1 and TRBJ2-5. TRBV21-1 is a recognized pseudogene. This sequence was found in an adult who was a healthcare worker with PCR-confirmed SARS-CoV-2 infection or an uninfected control (not recorded which). What was sequenced was whole blood. CDR3 loop: CASSKVGRIETQYF. The CDR3 bases are TGTGCCAGCAGCAAAGTTGGAAGGATTGAGACCCAGTACTTC.